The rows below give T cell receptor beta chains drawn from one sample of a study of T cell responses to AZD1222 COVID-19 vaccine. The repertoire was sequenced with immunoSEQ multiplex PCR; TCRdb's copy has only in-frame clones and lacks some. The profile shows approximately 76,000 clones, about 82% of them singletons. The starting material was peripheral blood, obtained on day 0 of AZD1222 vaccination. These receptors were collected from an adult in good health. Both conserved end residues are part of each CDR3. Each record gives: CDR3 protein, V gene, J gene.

CASSYRETDNSPLHF	TRBV6-5	TRBJ1-6
CASSVLIGGAGRMNEQFF	TRBV9	TRBJ2-1
CASSYSGDGGGYTF	TRBV6-6	TRBJ1-2
CAWVGQKDYGYTF	TRBV30	TRBJ1-2
CASRQGLTGELFF	TRBV2	TRBJ2-2
CASSTGISNTIYF	TRBV12-3/TRBV12-4	TRBJ1-3
CASSSGRDRPYEQYF	TRBV27	TRBJ2-7
CASSLASNEQFF	TRBV12-3/TRBV12-4	TRBJ2-1
CASSYSGVMNTEAFF	TRBV6-6	TRBJ1-1
CASSISGSGTDTQYF	TRBV5-1	TRBJ2-3
CASSSRRDYGYTF	TRBV6-2/TRBV6-3	TRBJ1-2
CASSVTESNYGYTF	TRBV9	TRBJ1-2
CASSQEHPADTIYF	TRBV3-1/TRBV3-2	TRBJ1-3
CASHKEFQTGTYTF	TRBV13	TRBJ1-2
CASSFGRVSNQPQHF	TRBV5-1	TRBJ1-5
CASSQYQGSNYGYTF	TRBV19	TRBJ1-2
CASSQVIGRPLSTEAFF	TRBV4-3	TRBJ1-1
CASSLGGGSETQYF	TRBV5-1	TRBJ2-5
CASNLQGAEAFF	TRBV6-5	TRBJ1-1
CASSFSSGSYNEQFF	TRBV6-2/TRBV6-3	TRBJ2-1
CSASRAPSGSRYEQYF	TRBV20-1	TRBJ2-7
CAWRLVAGYGYTF	TRBV30	TRBJ1-2
CASKRGDRARRNTEAFF	TRBV27	TRBJ1-1
CSAAQGYEQYF	TRBV20-1	TRBJ2-7